The text below deals with one T cell receptor (beta chain). Single viable CD3+CD4+CD8-CD45RO+ cells were sorted as the memory CD4+ T cells. This record comes from a study of memory CD4+ T cells and cytomegalovirus serostatus. Study at large: Healthy Belgian adult donors included about 10 CMV-positive and 24 CMV-negative people.

V was cut by 4 bases and J by 3 bases, with 11 bases left in between. Germline V gene sequence: CDR1 SGHNT, CDR2 YYREEE (reference sequence). This CDR3 is 13 amino acids long. TCRdb's table, derived via immunoSEQ multiplex PCR, lists solely in-frame clones and lacks some. Of about 56,000 clones in the sample, around 79% were seen once. The sequenced material came from memory CD4+ T cells from blood. The sequence derives from an adult in good health and CMV-seropositive. The V and J genes are TRBV5-4 and TRBJ2-7, with a weak D call TRBD2 (5 bases). In nucleotides, the CDR3 is TGTGCCAGCAGCCTGGACCGGGGCTACGAGCAGTACGTC. Translated: CASSLDRGYEQYV.